These 27 T cell receptor beta chains came from one sample sequenced in a study of Tregs in tolerant kidney transplant recipients (dated 2019 in TCRdb). Library generation was performed with the immunoSEQ multiplex PCR assay. TCRdb carries this immuneACCESS record with in-frame sequences only. Its versions omit some clonotypes, under half of them owing to an unresolved V gene in the studies checked, with the rest unexplained. A total of 35,000 to 50,000 clones appear in this sample, about 95% of them only once. The biggest ten clones account for 0.37% of the sample. No antigen is known for these receptors. Specimen: Tregs from blood cultured with allogeneic cells. These receptors were obtained from a human donor in good health.

V and J are TRBV5-1 and TRBJ2-7, with a weak D call TRBD1 (6 bases). CDR3 length: 16 residues. CDR1 is SGHRS and CDR2 is YFSETQ in the germline V gene. V dropped 4 bases and J dropped 2 bases, with 19 bases sitting between them. The CDR3 bases are TGCGCCAGCAGCGGGCGGCCCAGGGGCCCCACCTACGAGCAGTACTTC. Protein: CASSGRPRGPTYEQYF.

The rearrangement uses TRBV7-8 and TRBJ1-5; D is perhaps TRBD1 (5 bases). Trimming removed 4 bases from V and 9 bases from J, with 16 bases in between. Germline CDR1 reads SGHVS; CDR2 reads FQNEAQ. This CDR3 comprises 14 residues. CDR3 nucleotides: TGTGCCAGCAGCTGGGACCGGGGCCCGGGGCCCCAGCATTTT. It specifies CASSWDRGPGPQHF.

The chain is built from TRBV27 and TRBJ2-5, with TRBD1 matching over 8 bases. The CDR3 runs to 18 residues. J was trimmed by 0 bases and V by 2 bases; bases with no gene match: 11. The V gene's germline CDR1 is MNHEY and CDR2 SMNVEV (reference sequence). The CDR3 coding sequence is TGTGCCAGCAGTTTAAGTAGGACAGGGATTGATAACCAAGAGACCCAGTACTTC. Its protein product is CASSLSRTGIDNQETQYF.

This rearrangement joins TRBV28 to TRBJ1-4, with D possibly TRBD1 on 5 matching bases. CDR1 and CDR2 (germline): MDHEN, SYDVKM. The CDR3 sequence is 16 residues long. V lost 2 bases and J lost 7, with 17 bases in between. This chain's CDR3 is CASSLVGASLSEKLFF. For the CDR3, the DNA is TGTGCCAGCAGTTTAGTCGGGGCCTCGCTTTCTGAAAAACTGTTTTTT.

This rearrangement joins TRBV29-1 to TRBJ1-1; 7 nucleotides agree with TRBD1. J was trimmed by 1 base and V by 7 bases; bases with no gene match: 15. This CDR3 spans 16 amino acids. CDR1 is SQVTM and CDR2 is ANQGSEA in the germline V gene. CDR3 coding DNA: TGCAGCGCTGTACGAACAGGGGAGATGACGAACACTGAAGCTTTCTTT. Translated, it gives CSAVRTGEMTNTEAFF.

This clone was recorded once. V is TRBV6-5 and J is TRBJ2-1; D remains unclear. The V and J ends lost 8 bases and 7 bases respectively, with 15 bases between them. CDR3 size: 13 residues. In germline, CDR1 is MNHEY, CDR2 SVGAGI. The CDR3 loop reads CASSPGRSNEQFF. DNA of the CDR3: TGTGCCAGCTCTCCGGGCCGCTCGAATGAGCAGTTCTTC.

The CDR3 reads CAISGAGRDGYTF. The CDR3 DNA follows: TGTGCCATCAGTGGGGCAGGGCGGGATGGCTACACCTTC. The rearrangement uses TRBV10-3 and TRBJ1-2; perhaps TRBD1 as D (5 bases). CDR3 length: 13 amino acids. V was trimmed by 4 bases and J by 6 bases, leaving 12 bases between them. The germline gives CDR1 ENHRY, CDR2 SYGVKD.

The chain carries TRBV9 and TRBJ1-1, with a tentative D call TRBD1 (6 bases). CDR3 length: 15 residues. The V end lost 1 base, the J end lost 6 bases, and 16 bases lay between the germline ends. Germline V gene sequence: CDR1 SGDLS, CDR2 YYNGEE. The CDR3 nucleotides read TGTGCCAGCAGCGTAATTAAGACAGGCTATCCTGAAGCTTTCTTT. This encodes CASSVIKTGYPEAFF.

This clone was seen more than once but under ten times. J is TRBJ1-2 and V is TRBV5-4; D is perhaps TRBD1 (6 bases). The CDR3 spans 14 residues. From germline, CDR1 is SGHNT and CDR2 YYREEE (reference sequence). Deletions cut 2 bases from V and 0 bases from J, with 8 bases between. In nucleotides, the CDR3 is TGTGCCAGCAGCTTAGGGGGGACTAACTATGGCTACACCTTC. Amino acids: CASSLGGTNYGYTF.

The rearrangement uses TRBV2 and TRBJ2-5; 14 positions agree with TRBD2. This CDR3 comprises 16 residues. Trimming cost V 4 bases and J 3 bases; bases outside gene matches: 4. Germline CDR1 reads SNHLY; CDR2 reads FYNNEI. CDR3 loop: CASSGRGLAGEETQYF. CDR3 coding DNA: TGTGCCAGCAGTGGAAGGGGACTAGCGGGAGAAGAGACCCAGTACTTC.

The J gene is TRBJ2-7, the V gene TRBV19; D is perhaps TRBD2 (7 bases). Germline values: CDR1 LNHDA, CDR2 SQIVND (reference sequence). The CDR3 runs 18 residues. Trimming removed 4 bases at V and 1 base at J, with 23 bases between. CDR3 DNA sequence: TGTGCCAGTAGTACTTCAAAGGGAGGGGGTCTCAGGTCCTACGAGCAGTACTTC. The encoded protein is CASSTSKGGGLRSYEQYF.

The chain recombines TRBV5-1 with TRBJ1-1; D perhaps matches TRBD1 (5 bases). Germline assignment: CDR1 SGHRS and CDR2 YFSETQ. The CDR3 totals 14 residues. V lost 4 bases and J 1 base, leaving 11 bases between the germline ends. The CDR3 DNA is TGCGCCAGCAGCGTCGGACACACGAACACTGAAGCTTTCTTT. As protein: CASSVGHTNTEAFF. Variable domain in full (rest from reference TRBV5-1 and TRBJ1-1): KAGVTQTPRYLIKTRGQQVTLSCSPISGHRSVSWYQQTPGQGLQFLFEYFSETQRNKGNFPGRFSGRQFSNSRSEMNVSTLELGDSALYLCASSVGHTNTEAFFGQGTRLTVV.

The rearrangement links TRBV5-1 to TRBJ2-1, with D perhaps TRBD2 (5 bases). Germline CDR1 and CDR2: SGHRS and YFSETQ. The V end was cut by 2 bases, the J end by 9 bases, with 15 bases between. The CDR3 runs 14 residues. CDR3 nucleotide sequence: TGCGCCAGCAGCTTTTTAGCCACGAGCGGTGAGCAGTTCTTC. It codes for CASSFLATSGEQFF.

The chain couples TRBV15 to TRBJ2-3; TRBD2 is a possible D gene (6 bases). CDR3 size: 16 residues. Germline CDR1 LNHNV, CDR2 YYDKDF (reference sequence). The germline V and J ends were trimmed by 0 bases and 2 bases, with 12 bases remaining between them. This chain's CDR3 is CATSRDVAGFTDTQYF. CDR3 DNA sequence: TGTGCCACCAGCAGAGATGTGGCGGGGTTCACAGATACGCAGTATTTT.

The V call is TRBV5-6, the J call TRBJ2-5; D is possibly TRBD2 (7 bases). The CDR3 length is 14 residues. Germline-derived CDR1 and CDR2 are SGHDT and YYEEEE. Between the trimmed V and J ends, which lost 3 bases and 2 bases, there was a span of 11 bases. This CDR3 reads CASSWGRGQETQYF. CDR3 nucleotides: TGTGCCAGCAGCTGGGGGAGGGGGCAAGAGACCCAGTACTTC. Together with reference TRBV5-6 and TRBJ2-5, the CDR3 gives the full variable domain: DAGVTQSPTHLIKTRGQQVTLRCSPKSGHDTVSWYQQALGQGPQFIFQYYEEEERQRGNFPDRFSGHQFPNYSSELNVNALLLGDSALYLCASSWGRGQETQYFGPGTRLLVL.

This chain's CDR3 is CASSLEGIQETQYF. CDR3 coding DNA: TGTGCCAGCAGCTTAGAGGGAATCCAAGAGACCCAGTACTTC. This chain links TRBV11-2 with TRBJ2-5; D uncertain. Per the germline V gene, CDR1 is SGHAT and CDR2 is FQNNGV. The CDR3 is made up of 14 amino acids. Trimming cost V 0 bases and J 1 base, with 6 bases left between them.

This chain joins TRBV30 and TRBJ2-5; D uncertain. The V and J ends lost 4 bases and 0 bases respectively, with 9 bases between them. The CDR3 is made up of 13 amino acids. Germline CDR1 is GTSNPN and CDR2 is SVGIG (reference sequence). The CDR3 DNA is TGTGCCTGGAAAGTGACTTACCAAGAGACCCAGTACTTC. Encoded protein: CAWKVTYQETQYF.

The count of this clone is one. The J gene is TRBJ1-2, the V gene TRBV27; D possibly corresponds to TRBD1 (6 bases). This CDR3 is built from 14 residues. Germline V gene lookup returns CDR1 MNHEY and CDR2 SMNVEV (reference sequence). V lost 3 bases, J lost 4 bases, and 12 bases lay in between. CDR3 residues: CASSFRGPFYGYTF. CDR3 sequence (DNA): TGTGCCAGCAGTTTTCGGGGGCCCTTCTATGGCTACACCTTC.

CDR3 nucleotide sequence: TGTGCCAGCTCACCTCTGCCTTGGCAGGGGAACACTGAAGCTTTCTTT. The encoded protein is CASSPLPWQGNTEAFF. The chain recombines TRBV18 with TRBJ1-1, with D tentatively TRBD1 (5 bases). Germline-derived CDR1 and CDR2 are KGHSH and LQKENI. The CDR3 length is 16 residues. V was pared by 3 bases and J by 1 base, with 15 bases between.

This chain joins TRBV7-9 and TRBJ1-6; D gene uncertain. Germline V lookup: CDR1 SEHNR, CDR2 FQNEAQ (reference sequence). The V gene lost 3 bases and the J gene lost 6 bases, with 3 bases spanning the gap. The length of the CDR3 is 12 residues. CDR3 sequence reads: CASSFPNSPLHF. CDR3 DNA sequence: TGTGCCAGCAGCTTCCCTAATTCACCCCTCCACTTT.

The gene calls are TRBV5-1 and TRBJ2-3, with TRBD2 matching 13 bases. J gave up 4 bases and V 2 bases, and 7 bases lay outside the gene matches. The CDR3 is 17 residues long. Germline values: CDR1 SGHRS, CDR2 YFSETQ. Here the CDR3 DNA reads TGCGCCAGCAGCTTTCCTCGGACTAGCGGGAGTTCAGATACGCAGTATTTT. Protein product: CASSFPRTSGSSDTQYF.

The CDR3 loop is CASSVDLRRNTEAFF. The DNA for the CDR3 is TGTGCCAGCAGCGTAGACCTCCGGCGGAACACTGAAGCTTTCTTT. The rearrangement links TRBV9 to TRBJ1-1; D is undetermined. In germline, CDR1 is SGDLS, CDR2 YYNGEE. The CDR3 spans 15 residues. The ends were cut back, 0 bases at V and 1 base at J, with 10 bases in the middle.

The genes are TRBV7-2 and TRBJ2-7; 9 bases align to TRBD2. CDR3 length equals 16 residues. Trimming removed 1 base from V and 2 bases from J; junction bases left unmatched: 6. Germline-derived CDR1 and CDR2 are SGHTA and FQGNSA. The CDR3 loop reads CASSLVSGGFTYEQYF. DNA for the CDR3: TGTGCCAGCAGCTTAGTAAGCGGGGGGTTTACCTACGAGCAGTACTTC.

The chain combines TRBV5-1 with TRBJ2-3, with unresolved D. CDR1 is SGHRS, CDR2 YFSETQ, per germline. CDR3 length: 12 amino acids. V was pared by 0 bases and J by 6 bases, with 5 bases between. As DNA, the CDR3 is TGCGCCAGCAGCTTGGATCGCGATACGCAGTATTTT. Translating gives CASSLDRDTQYF.

This chain uses TRBV6-6 with TRBJ2-4; perhaps D is TRBD1 or TRBD2 (6 bases each). The germline CDR1 and CDR2 sequences are MNHNY and SVGAGI (reference sequence). The CDR3 consists of 16 residues. V gave up 0 bases and J gave up 6 bases, with 15 bases separating them. The CDR3 is CASSYSWGRGPNIQYF. As DNA, the CDR3 is TGTGCCAGCAGTTACTCCTGGGGCCGGGGGCCAAACATTCAGTACTTC.

This rearrangement joins TRBV9 to TRBJ1-6; TRBD1 matches at 8 bases. Looked up from germline, CDR1 is SGDLS and CDR2 is YYNGEE. The V gene end was trimmed by 5 bases and the J gene end by 9 bases; junction bases not matched to a gene: 13. CDR3 length: 16 amino acids. The CDR3 region is CASSGGAGGWSSPLHF. CDR3 sequence (DNA): TGTGCCAGCAGTGGTGGGGCAGGGGGCTGGAGTTCACCCCTCCACTTT.

The chain has TRBV15 and TRBJ1-4; 10 nucleotides match TRBD1. CDR3 size: 15 residues. V gave up 1 base and J gave up 7 bases; unmatched junction bases: 3. Germline CDR1 is LNHNV and CDR2 is YYDKDF (reference sequence). The CDR3 sequence is CATSRGDRGLEKLFF. The CDR3, as DNA: TGTGCCACCAGCAGAGGCGACAGGGGGCTTGAAAAACTGTTTTTT.